The 3 T cell receptor beta chains listed next were all sequenced from one sample in a study of blood T cells in healthy people across ages. Together with a sample-barcoded 5' primer, a J-beta primer mix was included in a second PCR lasting about 6 to 11 cycles. Each CDR3 protein gets one entry after TCRdb re-called the 5' RACE reads with MiXCR. Among approximately 1.5 million distinct CDR3 sequences listed, 30% to 40% were seen once. The sequenced sample was blood. The origin of the receptors is a woman in her twenties or thirties in good health.

This clonotype was seen only a few times. The chain has TRBV7-8 and TRBJ2-7; TRBD2 matches at 8 bases. In germline, CDR1 is SGHVS, CDR2 FQNEAQ. The V segment lost 2 bases and the J segment 5 bases; nucleotides outside the gene matches: 8. This CDR3 is 15 amino acids long. CDR3 region: CASSLTTSGFDEQYF. The CDR3 DNA reads as TGTGCCAGCAGCTTAACTACTAGCGGCTTCGACGAGCAGTACTTC.

This clonotype occurred a few times. CDR3 region: CASSSTGQGFHYGYTF. The CDR3 coding sequence is TGTGCCAGCAGCTCGACAGGACAGGGGTTTCACTATGGCTACACCTTC. V usage is TRBV7-9 and J usage is TRBJ1-2, with 9 bases lining up with TRBD1. The J segment lost 3 bases and the V segment lost 4 bases, leaving 9 bases of the junction unmatched. CDR1 is SEHNR and CDR2 is FQNEAQ in the germline V gene (reference sequence). The CDR3 loop spans 16 amino acids.

This clonotype has a handful of counts. This chain joins TRBV5-5 and TRBJ2-7, with D possibly TRBD2 on 5 matching bases. The CDR3 loop spans 14 amino acids. Germline V gene data show CDR1 as SGHKS and CDR2 as YYEKEE (reference sequence). V was cut by 2 bases and J by 3 bases, with 12 bases left in between. CDR3 in DNA: TGTGCCAGCAGCTTAGGGCCCGCGGGCTACGAGCAGTACTTC. Amino acid sequence: CASSLGPAGYEQYF.